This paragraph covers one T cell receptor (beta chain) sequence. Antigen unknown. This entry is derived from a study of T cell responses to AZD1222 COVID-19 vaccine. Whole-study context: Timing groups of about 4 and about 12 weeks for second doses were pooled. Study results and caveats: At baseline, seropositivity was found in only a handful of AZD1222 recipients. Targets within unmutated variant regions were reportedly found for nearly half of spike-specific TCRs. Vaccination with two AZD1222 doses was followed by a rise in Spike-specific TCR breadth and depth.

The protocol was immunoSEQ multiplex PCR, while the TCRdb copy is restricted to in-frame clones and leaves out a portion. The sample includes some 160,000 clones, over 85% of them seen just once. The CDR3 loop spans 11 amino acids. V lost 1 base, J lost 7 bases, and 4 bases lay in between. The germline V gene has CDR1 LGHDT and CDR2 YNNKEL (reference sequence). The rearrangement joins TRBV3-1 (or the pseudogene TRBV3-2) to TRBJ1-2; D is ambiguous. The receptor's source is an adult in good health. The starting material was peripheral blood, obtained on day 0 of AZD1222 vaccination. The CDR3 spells CASSQGSGYTF. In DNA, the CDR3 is TGTGCCAGCAGCCAAGGCAGTGGCTACACCTTC.